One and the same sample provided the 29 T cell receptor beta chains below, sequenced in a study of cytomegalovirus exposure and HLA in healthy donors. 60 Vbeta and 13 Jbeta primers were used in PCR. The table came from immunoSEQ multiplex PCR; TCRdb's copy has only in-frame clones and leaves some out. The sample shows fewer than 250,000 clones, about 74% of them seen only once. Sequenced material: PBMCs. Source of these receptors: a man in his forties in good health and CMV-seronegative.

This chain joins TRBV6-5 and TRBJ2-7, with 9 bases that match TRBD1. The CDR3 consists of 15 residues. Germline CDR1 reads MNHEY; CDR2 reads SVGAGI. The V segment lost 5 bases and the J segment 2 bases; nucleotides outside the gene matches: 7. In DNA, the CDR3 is TGTGCCAGCAGTCCCCAGGACAGGGGACCCTACGAGCAGTACTTC. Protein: CASSPQDRGPYEQYF.

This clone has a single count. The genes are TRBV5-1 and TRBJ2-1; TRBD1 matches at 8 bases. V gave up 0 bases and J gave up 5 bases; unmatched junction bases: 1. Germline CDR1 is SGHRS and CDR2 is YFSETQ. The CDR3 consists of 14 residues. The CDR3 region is CASSLDRGDNEQFF. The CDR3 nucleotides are TGCGCCAGCAGCTTGGACAGGGGGGACAATGAGCAGTTCTTC.

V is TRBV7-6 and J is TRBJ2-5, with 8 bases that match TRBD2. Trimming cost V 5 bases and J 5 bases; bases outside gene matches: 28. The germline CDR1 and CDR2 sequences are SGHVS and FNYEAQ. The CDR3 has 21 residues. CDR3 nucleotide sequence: TGTGCCAGCAGCCCCTCGATCCAAGCGGGAGATATCCTAGCGGCGATGGAGACCCAGTACTTC. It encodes CASSPSIQAGDILAAMETQYF.

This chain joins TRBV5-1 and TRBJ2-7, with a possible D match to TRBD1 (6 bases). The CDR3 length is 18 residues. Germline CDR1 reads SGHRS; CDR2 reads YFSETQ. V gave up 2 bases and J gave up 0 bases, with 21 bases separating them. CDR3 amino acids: CASSFRAAIGTLSYEQYF. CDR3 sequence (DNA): TGCGCCAGCAGCTTCCGCGCGGCGATAGGGACACTCTCCTACGAGCAGTACTTC.

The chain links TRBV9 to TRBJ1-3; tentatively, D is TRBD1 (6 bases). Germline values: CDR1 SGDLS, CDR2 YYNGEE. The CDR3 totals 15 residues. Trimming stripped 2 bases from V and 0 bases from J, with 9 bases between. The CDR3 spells CASSVRGGSGNTIYF. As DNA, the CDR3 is TGTGCCAGCAGCGTTCGAGGGGGCTCTGGAAACACCATATATTTT.

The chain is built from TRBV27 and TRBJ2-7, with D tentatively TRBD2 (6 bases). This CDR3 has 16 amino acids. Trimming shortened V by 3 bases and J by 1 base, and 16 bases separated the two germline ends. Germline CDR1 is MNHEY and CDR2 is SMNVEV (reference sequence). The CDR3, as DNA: TGTGCCAGCAGTTTCGGCTTTAGCGGCAAATCCTACGAGCAGTACTTC. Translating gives CASSFGFSGKSYEQYF.

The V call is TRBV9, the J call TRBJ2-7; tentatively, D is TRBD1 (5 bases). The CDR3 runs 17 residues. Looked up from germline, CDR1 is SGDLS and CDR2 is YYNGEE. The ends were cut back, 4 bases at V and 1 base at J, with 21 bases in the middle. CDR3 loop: CASSSGLGPRGSYEQYF. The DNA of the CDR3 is TGTGCCAGCAGCTCAGGGTTAGGACCGAGAGGATCCTACGAGCAGTACTTC.

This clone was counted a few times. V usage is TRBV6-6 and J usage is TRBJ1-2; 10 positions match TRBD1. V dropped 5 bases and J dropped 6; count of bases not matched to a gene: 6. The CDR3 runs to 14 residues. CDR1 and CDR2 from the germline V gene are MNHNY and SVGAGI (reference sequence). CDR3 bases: TGTGCCAGCAGTGACAGGGGGCAAGGAGATGGCTACACCTTC. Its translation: CASSDRGQGDGYTF.

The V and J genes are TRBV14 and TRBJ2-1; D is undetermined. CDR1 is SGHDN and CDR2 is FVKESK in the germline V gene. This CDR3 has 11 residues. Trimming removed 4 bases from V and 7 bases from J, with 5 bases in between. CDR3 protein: CASSRQNEQFF. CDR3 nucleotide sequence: TGTGCCAGCAGCCGTCAAAATGAGCAGTTCTTC.

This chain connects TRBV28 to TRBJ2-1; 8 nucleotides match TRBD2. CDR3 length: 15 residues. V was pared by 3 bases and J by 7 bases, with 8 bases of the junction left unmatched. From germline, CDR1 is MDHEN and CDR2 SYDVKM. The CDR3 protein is CASSFRTSRRNEQFF. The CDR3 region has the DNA TGTGCCAGCAGTTTCCGGACTAGCAGAAGGAATGAGCAGTTCTTC.

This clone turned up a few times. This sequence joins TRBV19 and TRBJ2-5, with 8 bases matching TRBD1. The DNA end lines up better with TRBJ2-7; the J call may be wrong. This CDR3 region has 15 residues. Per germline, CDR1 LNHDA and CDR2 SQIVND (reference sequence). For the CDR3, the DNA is TGTGCCAGTAGTAGCCGGGACAGGAGGGCCTACGAGCAGTACTTC. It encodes CASSSRDRRAYEQYF.

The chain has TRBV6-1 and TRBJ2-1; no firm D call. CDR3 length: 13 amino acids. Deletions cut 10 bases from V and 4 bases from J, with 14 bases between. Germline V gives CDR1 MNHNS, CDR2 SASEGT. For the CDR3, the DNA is TGTGCCACTTCCCCGGCCGGGTACAATGAGCAGTTCTTC. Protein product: CATSPAGYNEQFF.

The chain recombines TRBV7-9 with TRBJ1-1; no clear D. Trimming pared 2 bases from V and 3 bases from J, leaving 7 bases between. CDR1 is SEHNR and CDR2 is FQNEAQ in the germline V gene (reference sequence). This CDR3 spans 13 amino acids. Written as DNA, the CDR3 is TGTGCCAGCAGCTTATCAGTGGACACTGAAGCTTTCTTT. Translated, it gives CASSLSVDTEAFF.

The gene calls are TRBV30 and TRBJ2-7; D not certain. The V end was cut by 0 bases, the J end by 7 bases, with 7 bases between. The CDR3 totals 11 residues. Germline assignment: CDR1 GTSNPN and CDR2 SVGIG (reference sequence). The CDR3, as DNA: TGTGCCTGGAGTGTACTGTGGGAGCAGTACTTC. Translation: CAWSVLWEQYF.

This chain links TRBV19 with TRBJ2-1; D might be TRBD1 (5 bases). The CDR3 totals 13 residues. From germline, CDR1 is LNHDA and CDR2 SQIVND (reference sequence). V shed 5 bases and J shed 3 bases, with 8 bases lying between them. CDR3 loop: CASSVDSYNEQFF. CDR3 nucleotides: TGTGCCAGTAGTGTCGACAGCTACAATGAGCAGTTCTTC.

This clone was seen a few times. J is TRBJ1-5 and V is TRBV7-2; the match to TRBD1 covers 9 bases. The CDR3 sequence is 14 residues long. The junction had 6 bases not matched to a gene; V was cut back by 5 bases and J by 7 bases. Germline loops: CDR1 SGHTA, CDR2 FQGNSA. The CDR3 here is CASSTQGAGQPQHF. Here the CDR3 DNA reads TGTGCCAGCAGCACACAGGGGGCGGGACAGCCCCAGCATTTT.

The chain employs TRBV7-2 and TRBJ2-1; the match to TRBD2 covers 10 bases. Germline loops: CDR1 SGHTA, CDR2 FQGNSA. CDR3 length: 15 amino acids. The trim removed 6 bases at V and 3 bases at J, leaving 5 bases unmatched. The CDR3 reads CASRYRLAGYNEQFF. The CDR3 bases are TGTGCCAGCAGATATCGACTAGCGGGCTACAATGAGCAGTTCTTC.

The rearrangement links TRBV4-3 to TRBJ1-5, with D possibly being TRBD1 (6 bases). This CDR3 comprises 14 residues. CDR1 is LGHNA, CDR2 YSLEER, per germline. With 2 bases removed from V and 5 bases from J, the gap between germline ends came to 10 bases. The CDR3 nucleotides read TGCGCCAGCAGCCAATTACCAGGGGATCAGCCCCAGCATTTT. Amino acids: CASSQLPGDQPQHF.

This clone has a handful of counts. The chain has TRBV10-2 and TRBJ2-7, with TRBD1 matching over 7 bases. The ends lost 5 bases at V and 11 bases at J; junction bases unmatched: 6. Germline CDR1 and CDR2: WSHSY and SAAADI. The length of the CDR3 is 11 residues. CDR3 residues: CASSKQGMEYF. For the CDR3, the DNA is TGCGCCAGCAGTAAACAGGGGATGGAGTACTTC.

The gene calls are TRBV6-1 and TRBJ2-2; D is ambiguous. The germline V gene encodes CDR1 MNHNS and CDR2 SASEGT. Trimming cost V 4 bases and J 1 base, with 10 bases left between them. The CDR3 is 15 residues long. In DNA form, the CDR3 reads TGTGCCAGCAGTGTGTACAGATGGAACACCGGGGAGCTGTTTTTT. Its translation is CASSVYRWNTGELFF.

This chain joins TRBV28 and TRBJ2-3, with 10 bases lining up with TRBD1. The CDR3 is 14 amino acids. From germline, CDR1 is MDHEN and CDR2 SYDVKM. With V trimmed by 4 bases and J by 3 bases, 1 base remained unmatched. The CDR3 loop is CASSSGQGTDTQYF. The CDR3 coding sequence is TGTGCCAGCAGTTCGGGACAGGGGACAGATACGCAGTATTTT. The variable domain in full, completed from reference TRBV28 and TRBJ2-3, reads DVKVTQSSRYLVKRTGEKVFLECVQDMDHENMFWYRQDPGLGLRLIYFSYDVKMKEKGDIPEGYSVSREKKERFSLILESASTNQTSMYLCASSSGQGTDTQYFGPGTRLTVL.

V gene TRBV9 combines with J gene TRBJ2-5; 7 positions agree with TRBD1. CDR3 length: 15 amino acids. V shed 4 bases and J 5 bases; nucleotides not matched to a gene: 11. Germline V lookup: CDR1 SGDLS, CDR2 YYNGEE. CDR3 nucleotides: TGTGCCAGCAGCCCATTCGGAGTACAGGGGGAGACCCAGTACTTC. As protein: CASSPFGVQGETQYF.

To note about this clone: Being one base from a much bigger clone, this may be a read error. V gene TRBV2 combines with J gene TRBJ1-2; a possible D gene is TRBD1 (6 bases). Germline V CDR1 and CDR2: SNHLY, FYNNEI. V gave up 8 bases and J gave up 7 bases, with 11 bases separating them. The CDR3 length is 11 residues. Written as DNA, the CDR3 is TGTGCCAGCGGGACAAGGGTTGGCTACACCTTC. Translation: CASGTRVGYTF.

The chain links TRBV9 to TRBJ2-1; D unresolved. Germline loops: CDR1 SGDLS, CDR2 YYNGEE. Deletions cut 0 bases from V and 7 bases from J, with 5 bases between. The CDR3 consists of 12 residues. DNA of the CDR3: TGTGCCAGCAGCGTAGCTTTAAATGAGCAGTTCTTC. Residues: CASSVALNEQFF. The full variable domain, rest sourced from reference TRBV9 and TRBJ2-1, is DSGVTQTPKHLITATGQRVTLRCSPRSGDLSVYWYQQSLDQGLQFLIQYYNGEERAKGNILERFSAQQFPDLHSELNLSSLELGDSALYFCASSVALNEQFFGPGTRLTVL.

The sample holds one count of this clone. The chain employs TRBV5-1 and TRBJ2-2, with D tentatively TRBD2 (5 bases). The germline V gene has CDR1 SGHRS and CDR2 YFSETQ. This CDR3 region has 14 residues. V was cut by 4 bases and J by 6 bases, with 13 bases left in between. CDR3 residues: CASSLPPGSGELFF. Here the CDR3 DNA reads TGCGCCAGCAGCCTACCACCGGGGTCCGGGGAGCTGTTTTTT.

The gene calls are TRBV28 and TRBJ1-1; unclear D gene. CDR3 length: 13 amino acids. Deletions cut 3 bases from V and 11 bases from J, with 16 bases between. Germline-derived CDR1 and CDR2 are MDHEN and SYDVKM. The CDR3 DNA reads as TGTGCCAGCAGTTTGGGTCAGCTAGGGAGGGCTTTCTTT. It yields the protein CASSLGQLGRAFF.

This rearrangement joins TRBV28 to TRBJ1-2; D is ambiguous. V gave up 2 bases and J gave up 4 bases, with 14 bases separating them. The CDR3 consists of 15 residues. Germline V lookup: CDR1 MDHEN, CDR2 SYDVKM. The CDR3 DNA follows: TGTGCCAGCAGTTTAAGTTCCGGGATCCGCTATGGCTACACCTTC. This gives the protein CASSLSSGIRYGYTF.

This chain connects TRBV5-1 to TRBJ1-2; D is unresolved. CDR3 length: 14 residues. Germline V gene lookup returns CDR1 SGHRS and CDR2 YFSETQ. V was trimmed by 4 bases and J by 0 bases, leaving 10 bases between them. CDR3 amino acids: CASSPDRANYGYTF. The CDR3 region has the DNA TGCGCCAGCAGCCCTGATCGGGCTAACTATGGCTACACCTTC.

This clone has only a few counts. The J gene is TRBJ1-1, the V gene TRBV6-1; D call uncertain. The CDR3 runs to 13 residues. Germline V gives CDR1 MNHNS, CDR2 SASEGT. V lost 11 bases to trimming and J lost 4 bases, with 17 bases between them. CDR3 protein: CAGGLFSGTEAFF. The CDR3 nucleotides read TGTGCCGGAGGACTATTCAGCGGCACTGAAGCTTTCTTT.